The 5 T cell receptor beta chains in this list originate from one sample, sequenced in a study of CD8 T cells in Susac syndrome. cDNA came from around 0.5 to 1 ug RNA primed by random hexamers. TCRdb reprocessed the immunoSEQ multiplex PCR reads with MiXCR, giving one entry per CDR3 protein. The table records some 120,000 distinct CDR3 sequences, more than 90% of them present only once. The sequencing sample was made of CD8+ T cells from PBMCs. The source is a human donor with Susac syndrome.

The gene calls are TRBV29-1 and TRBJ1-2; no clear D gene. CDR3 length: 14 residues. Trimming took 1 base from V and 0 from J, leaving 9 bases between them. Germline CDR1 reads SQVTM; CDR2 reads ANQGSEA. CDR3 residues: CSVEGVGSNYGYTF. CDR3 coding DNA: TGCAGCGTTGAAGGGGTAGGGTCTAACTATGGCTACACCTTC.

This clonotype was recorded once. The rearrangement uses TRBV3-1 and TRBJ2-2; 8 bases are shared with TRBD1. V shed 2 bases and J 3 bases; nucleotides not matched to a gene: 14. The germline CDR1 and CDR2 sequences are LGHDT and YNNKEL (reference sequence). This CDR3 is built from 19 residues. DNA of the CDR3: TGTGCCAGCAGCCAAACCCCTTACAGGGGGAGCATTGACACCGGGGAGCTGTTTTTT. Protein sequence: CASSQTPYRGSIDTGELFF.

V and J are TRBV6-6 and TRBJ1-1; tentative D call: TRBD1 (5 bases). Looked up from germline, CDR1 is MNHNY and CDR2 is SVGAGI (reference sequence). The CDR3 is 14 residues long. The V end was cut by 2 bases, the J end by 4 bases, with 11 bases between. The chain's CDR3 is CASSYAGGSTEAFF. The CDR3, as DNA: TGTGCCAGCAGTTACGCGGGGGGGAGCACTGAAGCTTTCTTT.

This clonotype showed up just once. V gene TRBV4-3 combines with J gene TRBJ2-6; D unresolved. The CDR3 totals 18 residues. V was cut by 0 bases and J by 0 bases, with 12 bases left in between. The germline gives CDR1 LGHNA, CDR2 YSLEER. CDR3 DNA sequence: TGCGCCAGCAGCCAAGATGAGTACAGATCCTCTGGGGCCAACGTCCTGACTTTC. This gives the protein CASSQDEYRSSGANVLTF.

The chain recombines TRBV30 with TRBJ2-1; the D gene is possibly TRBD2 (5 bases). Germline V lookup: CDR1 GTSNPN, CDR2 SVGIG (reference sequence). The CDR3 loop spans 11 amino acids. V lost 5 bases to trimming and J lost 15 bases, with 17 bases between them. The CDR3, as DNA: TGTGCCTGGGTTGCGGGTGATTTAAGGTTCTTC. Amino acid sequence: CAWVAGDLRFF.